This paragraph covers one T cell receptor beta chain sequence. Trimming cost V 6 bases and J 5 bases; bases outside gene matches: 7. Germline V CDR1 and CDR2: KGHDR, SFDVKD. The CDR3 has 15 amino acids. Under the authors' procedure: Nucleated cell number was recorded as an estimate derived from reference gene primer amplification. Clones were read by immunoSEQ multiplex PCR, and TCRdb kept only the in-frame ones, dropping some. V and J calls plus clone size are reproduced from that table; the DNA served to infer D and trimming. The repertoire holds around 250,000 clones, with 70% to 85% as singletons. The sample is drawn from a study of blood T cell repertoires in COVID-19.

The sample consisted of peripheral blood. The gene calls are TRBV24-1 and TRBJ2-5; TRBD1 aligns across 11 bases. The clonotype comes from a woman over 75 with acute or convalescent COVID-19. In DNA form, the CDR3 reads TGTGCCACCAGTTCCGGGACAGGGGGATTGGAGACCCAGTACTTC. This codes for CATSSGTGGLETQYF.